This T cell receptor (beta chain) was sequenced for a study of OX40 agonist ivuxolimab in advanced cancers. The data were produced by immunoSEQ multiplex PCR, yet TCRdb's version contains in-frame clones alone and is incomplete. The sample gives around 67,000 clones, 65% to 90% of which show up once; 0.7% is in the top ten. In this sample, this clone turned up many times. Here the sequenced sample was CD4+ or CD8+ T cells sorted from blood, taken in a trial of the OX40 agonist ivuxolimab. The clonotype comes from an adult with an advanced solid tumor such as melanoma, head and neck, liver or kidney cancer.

In DNA, the CDR3 is TGTGCCAGCAGTTACGCGAAGGGGGGGGGCAATCAGCCCCAGCATTTT. Amino acid sequence: CASSYAKGGGNQPQHF. The chain combines TRBV6-6 with TRBJ1-5; possible D gene TRBD1, 6 bases. The CDR3 is made up of 16 amino acids. V dropped 2 bases and J dropped 2 bases, with 13 bases sitting between them. Germline assignment: CDR1 MNHNY and CDR2 SVGAGI (reference sequence).